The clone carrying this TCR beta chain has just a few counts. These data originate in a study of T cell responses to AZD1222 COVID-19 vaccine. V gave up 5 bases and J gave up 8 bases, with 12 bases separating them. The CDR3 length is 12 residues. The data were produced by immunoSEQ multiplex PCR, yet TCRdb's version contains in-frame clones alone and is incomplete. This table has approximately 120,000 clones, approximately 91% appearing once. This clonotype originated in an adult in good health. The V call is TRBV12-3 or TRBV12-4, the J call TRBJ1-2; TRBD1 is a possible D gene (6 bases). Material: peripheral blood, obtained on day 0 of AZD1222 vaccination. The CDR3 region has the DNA TGTGCCAGCAGTATCAACAGGGACGGCTACACCTTC. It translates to CASSINRDGYTF.